This T cell receptor (beta chain) stems from a study of T-cell reconstitution after alpha-beta-depleted transplantation in children. Study observations and caveats: As was reported, about two months after transplant, alpha-beta T cells came from several hundred expanded graft clones. It was newly produced T cells that mostly accounted for T-cell counts and diversity one year after transplant. Surviving thymic progenitors and recipient T cells were the source of high TCRbeta diversity at day 60 in some patients.

Unique molecular identifiers were built into the TCRbeta library. TCRdb itself ran the PCR reads through MiXCR, one entry per CDR3 protein. The profile shows 55,000 to 90,000 distinct CDR3 sequences, around 4.7% of them singletons. This clonotype was counted ten times or more. Its matching antigen is unknown. Sequenced material: PBMCs, mostly from graft donor cells, taken 180 days after TCRalphabeta/CD19-depleted stem cell transplant. This receptor was identified in a boy younger than two who had a stem cell transplant for acute myeloid leukemia, so the T cells may come from the graft donor.

The CDR3 nucleotides are TGTGCCAGCAGTTTATTAGGCAATCAGCCCCAGCATTTT. Amino acids: CASSLLGNQPQHF. This chain connects TRBV12-3 or TRBV12-4 to TRBJ1-5; D remains ambiguous. V lost 2 bases and J lost 2, with 4 bases in between. This CDR3 comprises 13 residues.